This T cell receptor beta chain was recovered during a study of T cell responses to AZD1222 COVID-19 vaccine (dated by TCRdb to the early 2020s). With regard to the full study: AZD1222 recipients with second doses at about 4 weeks or about 12 weeks were pooled, because spike-specific TCR depth and breadth did not differ between schedules. TCR sequencing covered fewer than 250 trial participants: 207 given two doses of AZD1222 and around 25 given two doses of MenACWY control vaccine. Trial participants were enrolled by age into 18-55, 56-69 and 70-plus year subgroups, with about 150, 27 and 61 TCR-sequenced participants respectively.

Taken with the paper, the label for time point translates to: baseline before first vaccination. Samples from vaccinated people were obtained from the UK trials COV001 and COV002, which included a single-blind randomized controlled phase 2/3 trial of AZD1222 (ChAdOx1 nCoV-19) in healthy adults. For TCRbeta chain sequencing, PBMC samples from trial participants were taken at day 0 and at day 28 after the second dose. From a lookup of the germline V gene, CDR1 and CDR2 are SGHRS and YFSETQ. Relative to germline, V is missing 4 bases and J is missing 5 bases, with 6 bases of the junction outside any gene match. There are 15 amino acids in the CDR3, from cysteine to phenylalanine inclusive. This entry keeps only the CDR3 DNA: 45 bases, framed from base 1. General conclusions and limits of the study: In the small 56-69-year group, the increase in depth fell short of significance, most likely because of low power. CD4 TCRs associated with the vaccine covered the entire spike protein, and the dominant responses were in regions 160-218 and 743-854. After two AZD1222 doses, both the breadth and the depth of spike-specific TCRs were significantly higher than at day 0 and than in MenACWY recipients. Only a handful of AZD1222 recipients were SARS-CoV-2 seropositive at baseline, limiting conclusions about previously exposed vaccinees. Most participants were white British and females outnumbered males, and the authors suggested that clonal diversity may have been underestimated. Reportedly, close to half of the unique spike-specific TCRs recognized epitopes lying outside the regions that are mutated in the B.1.351 and B.1.1.7 variants. Because no day 14 peak-response samples were available, the repertoires could be characterized only after the peak T cell response.

Turning to this clone: Its antigen is not yet known. Per-base quality was not reported, and no clone a single base away is much larger than it.

The CDR3 regions of human TCRbeta chains were subjected to immunosequencing. The original methods were these. Repertoire TCRs were matched against a reference library of SARS-CoV-2-specific TCRs generated with the MIRA antigen-specificity platform. Breadth was defined as the fraction of unique TCRs that were SARS-CoV-2-associated. Depth was defined as the fraction of total T cells that were SARS-CoV-2-associated. Each spike-specific TCR was assigned to its reactive spike region and to a CD4 or CD8 class using the MIRA data. Log10-transformed breadth and depth values were compared by one-way ANOVA with Sidak's multiple comparisons tests. Here the immuneACCESS table is served through TCRdb, limited to in-frame sequences with V and J called. Missing clones are a known gap in these copies; in checked studies unresolved V genes cover under half, and the rest lacks a known reason. D and trimming were read from the DNA, whereas the V and J calls and clone size are those reported in that table. The sample has 99,000 or so clones on record, around 89% of them singletons. The ten largest clones take up over 15% of the sample.

Sequencing used peripheral blood, obtained on day 0 of AZD1222 vaccination. The rearranged segments are TRBV5-1 and TRBJ1-4, and TRBD1 aligns with 9 junction nucleotides. This sequence was found in an adult in good health. The DNA sequence is given as TGCGCCAGCAGCGATCAGACAGGGGGGAATGAAAAACTGTTTTTT. It translates to CASSDQTGGNEKLFF.